The 21 T cell receptor beta chains in this list originate from one sample, sequenced in a study of shared clonotypes between healthy human individuals. Repertoires were generated with immunoSEQ multiplex PCR, while TCRdb's copy carries only in-frame clones and drops some. The data contain hundreds of thousands of clones, around three quarters of them singletons. Sample: PBMCs. These receptors were collected from a middle-aged woman in good health. Some clones in this sample may be carry-over from other donors' samples.

This sequence joins TRBV29-1 and TRBJ2-7, with D perhaps TRBD2 (6 bases). The ends were cut back, 3 bases at V and 0 bases at J, with 15 bases in the middle. The germline V gene encodes CDR1 SQVTM and CDR2 ANQGSEA. This CDR3 spans 15 amino acids. The DNA for the CDR3 is TGCAGCGTTGATGGTGTGGGGGGTCGCTCCTACGAGCAGTACTTC. Translated, it gives CSVDGVGGRSYEQYF.

The chain is built from TRBV19 and TRBJ1-6; a weak D match, TRBD1 (6 bases). This CDR3 has 15 amino acids. Germline CDR1 is LNHDA and CDR2 is SQIVND (reference sequence). V dropped 5 bases and J dropped 10 bases, with 18 bases sitting between them. Here the CDR3 reads CASSLDRDIRSPLHF. The CDR3 DNA is TGTGCCAGTAGTCTCGACCGGGACATAAGGTCACCCCTCCACTTT.

The chain carries TRBV27 and TRBJ1-1, with no clear D. Trimming left V 1 base short and J 3 bases short, with 12 bases between. This CDR3 has 15 amino acids. Per germline, CDR1 MNHEY and CDR2 SMNVEV (reference sequence). The CDR3 here is CASSLYSVRDTEAFF. The CDR3 nucleotides read TGTGCCAGCAGTTTATATTCCGTGAGGGACACTGAAGCTTTCTTT.

This chain links TRBV18 with TRBJ1-1; the match to TRBD1 covers 8 bases. The ends lost 3 bases at V and 6 bases at J; junction bases unmatched: 3. The CDR3 has 13 residues. Germline CDR1 reads KGHSH; CDR2 reads LQKENI. CDR3 amino acids: CASSPVQGAEAFF. CDR3 DNA: TGTGCCAGCTCACCGGTACAGGGGGCTGAAGCTTTCTTT. Variable domain in full (rest from reference TRBV18 and TRBJ1-1): NAGVMQNPRHLVRRRGQEARLRCSPMKGHSHVYWYRQLPEEGLKFMVYLQKENIIDESGMPKERFSAEFPKEGPSILRIQQVVRGDSAAYFCASSPVQGAEAFFGQGTRLTVV.

As to this clone: The identical CDR3 is also encoded by other nucleotide sequences in the sample. This rearrangement joins TRBV2 to TRBJ1-2; D gene ambiguous. Deletions cut 4 bases from V and 1 base from J, with 7 bases between. There are 13 residues in the CDR3. The germline V gene has CDR1 SNHLY and CDR2 FYNNEI. CDR3 loop: CASSVVVNYGYTF. In nucleotides, the CDR3 is TGTGCCAGCAGTGTAGTAGTTAACTATGGCTACACCTTC.

The chain uses TRBV7-2 and TRBJ1-5; D call uncertain. The V gene lost 5 bases and the J gene lost 3 bases, with 8 bases spanning the gap. Germline CDR1 is SGHTA and CDR2 is FQGNSA. This CDR3 spans 13 amino acids. This CDR3 reads CASSREPNQPQHF. CDR3 nucleotides: TGTGCCAGCAGCCGGGAGCCCAATCAGCCCCAGCATTTT.

The J gene is TRBJ1-2, the V gene TRBV5-1; 7 nucleotides match TRBD1. The V gene's germline CDR1 is SGHRS and CDR2 YFSETQ. V trimming: 2 bases; J trimming: 8 bases; junction bases outside the gene matches: 6. This CDR3 is 13 amino acids long. The CDR3 loop reads CASSFRQGLGYTF. Written as DNA, the CDR3 is TGCGCCAGCAGCTTTCGACAGGGTCTGGGCTACACCTTC.

This clone was detected a few times. The chain links TRBV19 to TRBJ2-3; possible D gene TRBD1, 6 bases. The CDR3 is 16 residues long. With 3 bases removed from V and 5 bases from J, the gap between germline ends came to 18 bases. Germline V gene sequence: CDR1 LNHDA, CDR2 SQIVND (reference sequence). This CDR3 is CASSIPFRGRVDTQYF. In nucleotides, the CDR3 is TGTGCCAGTAGTATCCCCTTCAGGGGTCGGGTAGATACGCAGTATTTT.

The chain uses TRBV28 and TRBJ1-5, with D possibly matching TRBD1 (6 bases). Germline V CDR1 and CDR2: MDHEN, SYDVKM. V lost 3 bases and J lost 7, with 10 bases in between. This CDR3 has 13 amino acids. The CDR3 loop reads CASSFSGGQPQHF. CDR3 coding DNA: TGTGCCAGCAGTTTTTCGGGGGGCCAGCCCCAGCATTTT.

The chain carries TRBV19 and TRBJ2-7; no clear D gene. The CDR3 consists of 13 residues. Trimming left V 1 base short and J 3 bases short, with 7 bases between. Germline CDR1 is LNHDA and CDR2 is SQIVND (reference sequence). The CDR3 reads CASSIGAVYEQYF. The CDR3 nucleotides are TGTGCCAGTAGTATAGGGGCAGTCTACGAGCAGTACTTC.

This chain uses TRBV6-1 with TRBJ1-2; perhaps TRBD1 as D (5 bases). Trimming took 6 bases from V and 2 from J, leaving 7 bases between them. The CDR3 contains 12 residues. CDR1 MNHNS and CDR2 SASEGT come from the germline V gene. DNA for the CDR3: TGTGCCAGCAGGAAGGGGAACTATGGCTACACCTTC. Translation gives CASRKGNYGYTF.

Concerning this clone itself: A much larger clone is a single base away; this may be a read error. This sample includes further DNA sequences coding for the same CDR3. The chain carries TRBV11-3 and TRBJ2-4; D ambiguous. Trimming shortened V by 0 bases and J by 0 bases, and 21 bases separated the two germline ends. Germline values: CDR1 SGHNT, CDR2 YENEEA. The length of the CDR3 is 20 residues. This CDR3 reads CASSLDPEGTYKLAKNIQYF. In DNA, the CDR3 is TGTGCCAGCAGCTTAGATCCTGAAGGAACCTATAAGCTAGCCAAAAACATTCAGTACTTC.

The rearrangement uses TRBV7-8 and TRBJ2-7; D gene ambiguous. The CDR3 covers 14 residues. With 3 bases removed from V and 3 bases from J, the gap between germline ends came to 12 bases. The germline V gene has CDR1 SGHVS and CDR2 FQNEAQ. The DNA for the CDR3 is TGTGCCAGCAGCTTGGGGTCCCACCGCTACGAGCAGTACTTC. The encoded protein is CASSLGSHRYEQYF. Full variable domain (outside the CDR3, taken from reference TRBV7-8 and TRBJ2-7): GAGVSQSPRYKVAKRGQDVALRCDPISGHVSLFWYQQALGQGPEFLTYFQNEAQLDKSGLPSDRFFAERPEGSVSTLKIQRTQQEDSAVYLCASSLGSHRYEQYFGPGTRLTVT.

The genes are TRBV4-3 and TRBJ1-2; 8 bases match TRBD1. The CDR3 length is 15 residues. V was pared by 0 bases and J by 9 bases, with 9 bases of the junction left unmatched. Germline values: CDR1 LGHNA, CDR2 YSLEER. The CDR3 region is CASSQDTQGARSYTF. The CDR3 bases are TGCGCCAGCAGCCAAGATACCCAGGGGGCGCGGAGCTACACCTTC.

The chain joins TRBV11-2 to TRBJ2-7; 10 bases agree with TRBD2. Germline trimming cut 3 bases from V and 4 bases from J; bases unmatched to any gene: 18. Germline assignment: CDR1 SGHAT and CDR2 FQNNGV. The CDR3 has 19 amino acids. The CDR3 DNA is TGTGCCAGCAGCTTTAGTGAGTCCCGAGCGGGAGGGCCTGTTTACGAGCAGTACTTC. Translating it yields CASSFSESRAGGPVYEQYF.

This clone was recorded a few times. This chain links TRBV6-5 with TRBJ1-2; 7 bases agree with TRBD1. Germline assignment: CDR1 MNHEY and CDR2 SVGAGI. The V segment lost 5 bases and the J segment 4 bases; nucleotides outside the gene matches: 7. The CDR3 consists of 14 residues. CDR3 sequence: CASSLSDRSYGYTF. The CDR3 DNA reads as TGTGCCAGCAGTCTATCGGACAGGTCCTATGGCTACACCTTC.

This clone was picked up a small number of times. The chain couples TRBV2 to TRBJ1-6; TRBD1 agrees at 8 bases. V was clipped by 5 bases and J by 11 bases; unmatched bases: 8. This CDR3 is built from 14 residues. Germline CDR1 SNHLY, CDR2 FYNNEI. The chain's CDR3 is CASSPGTGDPPLHF. The CDR3 region has the DNA TGTGCCAGCAGTCCCGGGACAGGAGATCCACCCCTCCACTTT.

J is TRBJ1-3 and V is TRBV7-2; 7 nucleotides line up with TRBD1. Looked up from germline, CDR1 is SGHTA and CDR2 is FQGNSA. This CDR3 has 16 residues. The V and J ends lost 5 bases and 7 bases, in that order; junction bases with no gene match: 14. CDR3 coding DNA: TGTGCCAGCAGCCCTAGCGTTACAGGGGTACAGAACACCATATATTTT. Residues: CASSPSVTGVQNTIYF. Drawing the rest from reference TRBV7-2 and TRBJ1-3, the complete variable domain is GAGVSQSPSNKVTEKGKDVELRCDPISGHTALYWYRQSLGQGLEFLIYFQGNSAPDKSGLPSDRFSAERTGGSVSTLTIQRTQQEDSAVYLCASSPSVTGVQNTIYFGEGSWLTVV.

J is TRBJ2-1 and V is TRBV5-4; 15 bases fit TRBD2. The V and J ends lost 4 bases and 5 bases, in that order; junction bases with no gene match: 10. CDR1 SGHNT and CDR2 YYREEE come from the germline V gene (reference sequence). CDR3 size: 18 residues. CDR3 sequence reads: CASSPIGLAGGTNNEQFF. As DNA, the CDR3 is TGTGCCAGCAGCCCCATTGGACTAGCGGGAGGGACCAACAATGAGCAGTTCTTC.

The chain carries TRBV5-5 and TRBJ2-5; 9 nucleotides agree with TRBD2. Germline values: CDR1 SGHKS, CDR2 YYEKEE (reference sequence). Unmatched junction bases numbered 9, after V lost 2 bases and J lost 4 bases. CDR3 length: 16 residues. The DNA of the CDR3 is TGTGCCAGCAGCTTTGGGGGGGCGACTAGCGGAGAGACCCAGTACTTC. Protein sequence: CASSFGGATSGETQYF.

This CDR3 is CASSELASQGVEQYF. In DNA, the CDR3 is TGTGCCAGCAGTGAACTGGCTAGTCAGGGGGTGGAGCAGTACTTC. This chain uses TRBV6-1 with TRBJ2-7; 7 bases are a match to TRBD1. V trimming: 2 bases; J trimming: 7 bases; junction bases outside the gene matches: 11. The germline CDR1 and CDR2 sequences are MNHNS and SASEGT. The CDR3 extends over 15 amino acids.